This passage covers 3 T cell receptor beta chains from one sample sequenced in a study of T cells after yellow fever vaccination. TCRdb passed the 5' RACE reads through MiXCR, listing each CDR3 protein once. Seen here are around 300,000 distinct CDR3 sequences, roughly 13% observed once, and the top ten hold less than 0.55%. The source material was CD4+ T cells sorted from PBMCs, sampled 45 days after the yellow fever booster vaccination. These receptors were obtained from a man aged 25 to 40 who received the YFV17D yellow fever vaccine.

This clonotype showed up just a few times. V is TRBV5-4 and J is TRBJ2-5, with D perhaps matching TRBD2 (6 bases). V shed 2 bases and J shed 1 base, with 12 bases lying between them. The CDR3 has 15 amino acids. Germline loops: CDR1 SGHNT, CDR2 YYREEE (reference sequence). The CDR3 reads CASSLATSRQETQYF. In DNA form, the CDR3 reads TGTGCCAGCAGCTTAGCTACTAGCCGCCAAGAGACCCAGTACTTC.

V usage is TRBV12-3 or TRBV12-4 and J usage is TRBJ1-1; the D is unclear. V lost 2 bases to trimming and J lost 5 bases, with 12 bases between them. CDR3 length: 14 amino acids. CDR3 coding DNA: TGTGCCAGCAGTTTACTTGGGGAGGCGACTGAAGCTTTCTTT. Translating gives CASSLLGEATEAFF.

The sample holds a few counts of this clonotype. In DNA, the CDR3 is TGTGCCAGCTCACCCTCGGCAATTTACAATGAGCAGTTCTTC. It is translated as CASSPSAIYNEQFF. The chain recombines TRBV18 with TRBJ2-1, with no clear D. Germline values: CDR1 KGHSH, CDR2 LQKENI. The V gene lost 3 bases and the J gene lost 4 bases, with 10 bases spanning the gap. CDR3 length equals 14 residues.